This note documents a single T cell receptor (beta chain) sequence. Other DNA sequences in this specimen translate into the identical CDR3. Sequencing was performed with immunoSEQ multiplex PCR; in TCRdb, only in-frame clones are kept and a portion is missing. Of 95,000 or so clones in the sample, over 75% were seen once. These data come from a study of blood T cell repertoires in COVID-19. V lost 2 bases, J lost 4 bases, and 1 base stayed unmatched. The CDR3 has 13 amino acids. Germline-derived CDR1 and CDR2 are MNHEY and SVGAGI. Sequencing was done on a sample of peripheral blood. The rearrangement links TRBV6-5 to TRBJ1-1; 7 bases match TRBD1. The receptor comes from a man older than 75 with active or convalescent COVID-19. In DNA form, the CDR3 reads TGTGCCAGCAGTTACCAGGGGGGCACTGAAGCTTTCTTT. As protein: CASSYQGGTEAFF.